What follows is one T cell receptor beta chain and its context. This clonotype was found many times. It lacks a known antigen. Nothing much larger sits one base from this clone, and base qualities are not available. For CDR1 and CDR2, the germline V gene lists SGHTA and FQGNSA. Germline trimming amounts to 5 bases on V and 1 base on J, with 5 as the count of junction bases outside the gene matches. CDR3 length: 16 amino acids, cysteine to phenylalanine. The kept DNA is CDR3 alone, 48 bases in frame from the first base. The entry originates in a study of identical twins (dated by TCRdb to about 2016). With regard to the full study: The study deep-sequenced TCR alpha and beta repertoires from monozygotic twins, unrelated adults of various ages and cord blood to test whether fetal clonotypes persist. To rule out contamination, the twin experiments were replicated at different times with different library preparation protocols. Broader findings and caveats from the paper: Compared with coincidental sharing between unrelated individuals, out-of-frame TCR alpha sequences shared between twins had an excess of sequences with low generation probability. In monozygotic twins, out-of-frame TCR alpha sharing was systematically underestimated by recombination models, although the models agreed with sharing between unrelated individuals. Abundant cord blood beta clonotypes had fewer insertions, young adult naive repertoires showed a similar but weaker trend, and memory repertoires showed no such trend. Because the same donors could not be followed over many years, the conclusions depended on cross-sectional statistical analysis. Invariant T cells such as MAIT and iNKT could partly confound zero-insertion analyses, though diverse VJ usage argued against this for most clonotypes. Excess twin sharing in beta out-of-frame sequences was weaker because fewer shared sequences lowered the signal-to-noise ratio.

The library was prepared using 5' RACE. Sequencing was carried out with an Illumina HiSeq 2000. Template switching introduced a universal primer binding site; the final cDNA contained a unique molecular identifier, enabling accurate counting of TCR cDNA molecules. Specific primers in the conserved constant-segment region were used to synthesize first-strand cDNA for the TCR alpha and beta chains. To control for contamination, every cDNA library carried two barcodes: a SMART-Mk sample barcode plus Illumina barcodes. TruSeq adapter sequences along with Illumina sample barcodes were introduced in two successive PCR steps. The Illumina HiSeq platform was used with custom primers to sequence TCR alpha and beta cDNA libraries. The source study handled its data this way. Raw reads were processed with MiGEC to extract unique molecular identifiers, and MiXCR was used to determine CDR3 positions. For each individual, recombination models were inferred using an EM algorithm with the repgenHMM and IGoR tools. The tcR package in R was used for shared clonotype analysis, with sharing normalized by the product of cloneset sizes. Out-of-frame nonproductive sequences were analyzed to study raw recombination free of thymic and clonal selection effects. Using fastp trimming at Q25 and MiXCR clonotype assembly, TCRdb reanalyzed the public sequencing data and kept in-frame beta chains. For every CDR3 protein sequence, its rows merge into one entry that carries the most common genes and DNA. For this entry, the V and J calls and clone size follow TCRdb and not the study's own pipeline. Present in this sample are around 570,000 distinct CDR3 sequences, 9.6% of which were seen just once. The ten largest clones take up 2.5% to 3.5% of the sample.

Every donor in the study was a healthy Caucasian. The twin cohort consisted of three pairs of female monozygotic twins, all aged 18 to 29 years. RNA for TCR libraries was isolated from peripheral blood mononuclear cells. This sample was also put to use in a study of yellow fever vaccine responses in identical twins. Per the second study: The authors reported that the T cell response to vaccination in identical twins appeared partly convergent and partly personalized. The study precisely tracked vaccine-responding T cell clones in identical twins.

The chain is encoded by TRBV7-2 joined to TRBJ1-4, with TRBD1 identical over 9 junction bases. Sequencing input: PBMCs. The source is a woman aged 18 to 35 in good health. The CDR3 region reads CASSTGGKITNEKLFF. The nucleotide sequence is TGTGCCAGCAGCACAGGGGGCAAGATAACTAATGAAAAACTGTTTTTT.